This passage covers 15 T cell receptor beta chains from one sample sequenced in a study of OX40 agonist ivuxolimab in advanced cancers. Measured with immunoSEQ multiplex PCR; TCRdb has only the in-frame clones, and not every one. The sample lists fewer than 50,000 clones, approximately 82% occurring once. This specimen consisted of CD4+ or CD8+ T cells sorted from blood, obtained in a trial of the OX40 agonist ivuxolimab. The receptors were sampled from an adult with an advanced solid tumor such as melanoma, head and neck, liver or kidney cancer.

DNA of the CDR3: TGTGCCAGCGCCGGACTAGCAGCTGGCTACAATGAGCAGTTCTTC. Residues: CASAGLAAGYNEQFF. This rearrangement joins TRBV2 to TRBJ2-1; 8 bases agree with TRBD2. V shed 8 bases and J 3 bases; nucleotides not matched to a gene: 9. CDR1 SNHLY and CDR2 FYNNEI come from the germline V gene. This CDR3 region has 15 residues.

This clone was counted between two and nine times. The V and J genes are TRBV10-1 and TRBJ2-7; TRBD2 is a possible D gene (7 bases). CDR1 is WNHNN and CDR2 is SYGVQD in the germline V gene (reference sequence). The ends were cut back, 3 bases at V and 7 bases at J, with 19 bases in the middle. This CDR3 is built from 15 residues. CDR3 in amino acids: CASSETGSGKREQYF. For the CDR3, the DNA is TGCGCCAGCAGTGAAACAGGGAGCGGGAAGCGGGAGCAGTACTTC.

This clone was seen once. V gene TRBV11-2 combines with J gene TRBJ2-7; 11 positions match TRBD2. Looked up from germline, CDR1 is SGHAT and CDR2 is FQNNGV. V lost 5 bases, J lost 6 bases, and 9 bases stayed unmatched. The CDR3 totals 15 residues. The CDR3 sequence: CASSVGTSGSAEQYF. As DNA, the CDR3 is TGTGCCAGCAGCGTGGGTACTAGCGGGAGCGCCGAGCAGTACTTC.

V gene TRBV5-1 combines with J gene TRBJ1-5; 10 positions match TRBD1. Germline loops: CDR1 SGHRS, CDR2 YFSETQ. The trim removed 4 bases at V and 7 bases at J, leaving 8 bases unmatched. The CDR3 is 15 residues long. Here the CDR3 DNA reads TGCGCCAGCAGCCCAGGACAGGGGGAGGGGCAGCCCCAGCATTTT. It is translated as CASSPGQGEGQPQHF.

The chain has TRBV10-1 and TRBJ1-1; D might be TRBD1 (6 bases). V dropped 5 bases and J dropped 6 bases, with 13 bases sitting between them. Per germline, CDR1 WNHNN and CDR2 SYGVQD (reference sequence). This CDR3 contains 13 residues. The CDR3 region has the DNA TGCGCCAGCAGTACAACAGGGACGGCTGAAGCTTTCTTT. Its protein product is CASSTTGTAEAFF.

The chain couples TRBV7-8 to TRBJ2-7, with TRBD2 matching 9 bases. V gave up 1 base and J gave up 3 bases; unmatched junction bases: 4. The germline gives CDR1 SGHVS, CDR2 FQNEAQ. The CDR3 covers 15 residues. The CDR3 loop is CASSLGLAGNYEQYF. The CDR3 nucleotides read TGTGCCAGCAGCTTAGGGCTAGCGGGGAACTACGAGCAGTACTTC.

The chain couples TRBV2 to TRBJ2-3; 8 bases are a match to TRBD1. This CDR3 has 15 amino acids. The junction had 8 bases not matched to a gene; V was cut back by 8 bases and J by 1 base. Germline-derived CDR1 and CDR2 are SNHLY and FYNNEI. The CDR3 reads CASGMTGDGTDTQYF. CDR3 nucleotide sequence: TGTGCCAGCGGAATGACAGGGGATGGCACAGATACGCAGTATTTT.

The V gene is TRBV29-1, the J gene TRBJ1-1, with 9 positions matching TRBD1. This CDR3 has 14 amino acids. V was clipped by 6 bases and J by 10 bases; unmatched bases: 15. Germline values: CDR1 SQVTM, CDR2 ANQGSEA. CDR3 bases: TGCAGCGTAGCTCAGGGGACAGGGCGCCCGGGAGCTTTCTTT. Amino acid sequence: CSVAQGTGRPGAFF.

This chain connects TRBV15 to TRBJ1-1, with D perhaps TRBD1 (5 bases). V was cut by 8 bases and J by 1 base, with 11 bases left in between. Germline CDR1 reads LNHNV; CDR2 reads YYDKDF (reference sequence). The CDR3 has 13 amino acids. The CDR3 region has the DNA TGTGCCACCCATCAGGGAGGGAACACTGAAGCTTTCTTT. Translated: CATHQGGNTEAFF.

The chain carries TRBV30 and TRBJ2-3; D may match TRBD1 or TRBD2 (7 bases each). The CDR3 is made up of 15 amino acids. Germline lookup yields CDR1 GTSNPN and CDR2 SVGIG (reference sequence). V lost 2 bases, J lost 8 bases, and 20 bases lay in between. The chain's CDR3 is CAWSPGGTTQATQYF. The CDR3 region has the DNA TGTGCCTGGAGTCCAGGGGGGACTACGCAAGCTACGCAGTATTTT.

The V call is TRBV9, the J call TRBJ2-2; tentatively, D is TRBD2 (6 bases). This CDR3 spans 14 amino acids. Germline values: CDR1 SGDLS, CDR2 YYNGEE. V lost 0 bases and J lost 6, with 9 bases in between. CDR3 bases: TGTGCCAGCAGCGTAGCTGGGACTCCCGGGGAGCTGTTTTTT. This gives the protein CASSVAGTPGELFF.

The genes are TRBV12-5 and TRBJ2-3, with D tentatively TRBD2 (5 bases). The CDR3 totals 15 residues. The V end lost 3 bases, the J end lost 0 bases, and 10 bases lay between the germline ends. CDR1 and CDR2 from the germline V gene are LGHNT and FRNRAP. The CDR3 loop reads CASGFDGKSTDTQYF. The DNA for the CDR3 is TGTGCTAGTGGTTTTGACGGGAAAAGCACAGATACGCAGTATTTT.

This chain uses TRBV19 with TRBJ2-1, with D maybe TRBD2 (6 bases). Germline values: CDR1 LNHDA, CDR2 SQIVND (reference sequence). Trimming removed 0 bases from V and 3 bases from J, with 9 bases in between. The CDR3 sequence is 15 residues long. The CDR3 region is CASSIDGGLYNEQFF. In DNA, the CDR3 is TGTGCCAGTAGTATAGACGGGGGTCTCTACAATGAGCAGTTCTTC.

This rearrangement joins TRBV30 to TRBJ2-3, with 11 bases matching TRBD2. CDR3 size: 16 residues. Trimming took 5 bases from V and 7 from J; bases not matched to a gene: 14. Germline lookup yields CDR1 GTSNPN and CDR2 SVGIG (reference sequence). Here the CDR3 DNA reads TGTGCCTGGGCACCTTTAGCGGGAGGGCCGCTACATACGCAGTATTTT. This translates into CAWAPLAGGPLHTQYF.

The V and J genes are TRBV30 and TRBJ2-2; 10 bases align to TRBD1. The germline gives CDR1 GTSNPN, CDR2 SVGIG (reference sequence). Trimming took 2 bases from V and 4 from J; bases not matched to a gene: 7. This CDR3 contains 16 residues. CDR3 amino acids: CAWSLPGTGATGELFF. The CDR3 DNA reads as TGTGCCTGGAGTCTACCAGGGACAGGGGCCACCGGGGAGCTGTTTTTT. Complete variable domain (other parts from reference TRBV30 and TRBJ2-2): SQTIHQWPATLVQPVGSPLSLECTVEGTSNPNLYWYRQAAGRGLQLLFYSVGIGQISSEVPQNLSASRPQDRQFILSSKKLLLSDSGFYLCAWSLPGTGATGELFFGEGSRLTVL.